A selection of T cell receptor beta chains follows, all from one sample in a study of spatial heterogeneity in lung cancer. TCRdb independently ran MiXCR on the 5' RACE reads; one entry per CDR3 protein. This sample has about 5,000 distinct CDR3 sequences; about an eighth occur once, and the top ten carry around 10%. The material was lung tumor tissue, obtained at surgery. The source of these receptors is a female donor with early-stage non-small cell lung cancer. The CDR3 runs from the conserved cysteine through the conserved F or W. The D gene is left open where the match is weak. The size of a clone is reported for some rows only, either as once, few or many, or as a class for expanded clones.

j_call: TRBJ2-7
v_call: TRBV11-2
clone_size: .
d_call: TRBD1
cdr3_aa: CASSLVQGSYEQYF
cdr3_nt: TGTGCCAGCAGCTTGGTACAGGGGTCCTACGAGCAGTACTTC

j_call: TRBJ2-2
v_call: TRBV9
clone_size: .
d_call: .
cdr3_aa: CASSVGPTGELFF
cdr3_nt: TGTGCCAGCAGCGTAGGCCCGACCGGGGAGCTGTTTTTT

j_call: TRBJ2-6
v_call: TRBV14
clone_size: medium-sized
d_call: TRBD1
cdr3_aa: CASSQVGQGAIGANVLTF
cdr3_nt: TGTGCCAGCAGCCAAGTTGGACAGGGGGCAATTGGGGCCAACGTCCTGACTTTC

j_call: TRBJ1-4
v_call: TRBV7-9
clone_size: medium-sized
d_call: .
cdr3_aa: CASSLVRPVGEKLFF
cdr3_nt: TGTGCCAGCAGCTTAGTCCGGCCAGTGGGCGAAAAACTGTTTTTT

j_call: TRBJ2-2
v_call: TRBV6-5
clone_size: medium-sized
d_call: .
cdr3_aa: CASREGGGPNTGELFF
cdr3_nt: TGTGCCAGCAGGGAGGGTGGCGGGCCGAACACCGGGGAGCTGTTTTTT

j_call: TRBJ2-5
v_call: TRBV29-1
clone_size: .
d_call: TRBD1
cdr3_aa: CSVVKGAQETQYF
cdr3_nt: TGCAGCGTTGTTAAGGGGGCTCAAGAGACCCAGTACTTC

j_call: TRBJ1-5
v_call: TRBV3-1
clone_size: many
d_call: .
cdr3_aa: CASSRRSNQPQHF
cdr3_nt: TGTGCCAGCAGCCGGCGGAGCAATCAGCCCCAGCATTTT

j_call: TRBJ2-2
v_call: TRBV10-1
clone_size: many
d_call: .
cdr3_aa: CASSLGTGELFF
cdr3_nt: TGCGCCAGCAGTTTGGGGACCGGGGAGCTGTTTTTT

j_call: TRBJ2-3
v_call: TRBV27
clone_size: many
d_call: .
cdr3_aa: CASSLIGGRAGTDTQYF
cdr3_nt: TGTGCCAGCAGTTTAATTGGGGGGCGAGCGGGCACAGATACGCAGTATTTT

j_call: TRBJ2-3
v_call: TRBV24-1
clone_size: medium-sized
d_call: .
cdr3_aa: CATSDKGGRGLRLKDTQYF
cdr3_nt: TGTGCCACCAGTGATAAGGGTGGCAGGGGCCTTCGATTGAAAGATACGCAGTATTTT

j_call: TRBJ1-1
v_call: TRBV11-2
clone_size: medium-sized
d_call: TRBD1
cdr3_aa: CASSLAGQAVTEAFF
cdr3_nt: TGTGCCAGCAGCTTAGCCGGACAGGCCGTCACTGAAGCTTTCTTT

j_call: TRBJ2-1
v_call: TRBV11-2
clone_size: .
d_call: .
cdr3_aa: CASSLDPGVAYNEQFF
cdr3_nt: TGTGCCAGCAGCTTAGATCCGGGGGTGGCCTACAATGAGCAGTTCTTC

j_call: TRBJ1-4
v_call: TRBV4-2
clone_size: medium-sized
d_call: TRBD1
cdr3_aa: CASSLSTRQGAAEKLFF
cdr3_nt: TGTGCCAGCAGCCTATCAACTCGACAGGGGGCAGCTGAAAAACTGTTTTTT

j_call: TRBJ2-5
v_call: TRBV2
clone_size: .
d_call: TRBD1
cdr3_aa: CASSSNRGRETQYF
cdr3_nt: TGTGCCAGCAGTTCAAACAGGGGGCGAGAGACCCAGTACTTC

j_call: TRBJ2-3
v_call: TRBV20-1
clone_size: medium-sized
d_call: TRBD2
cdr3_aa: CSAQGLAGGPRTDTQYF
cdr3_nt: TGCAGTGCTCAAGGACTAGCGGGGGGGCCTAGGACAGATACGCAGTATTTT

j_call: TRBJ1-2
v_call: TRBV11-1
clone_size: medium-sized
d_call: .
cdr3_aa: CASTPGAADYGYTF
cdr3_nt: TGTGCCAGCACCCCGGGGGCGGCGGACTATGGCTACACCTTC

j_call: TRBJ2-7
v_call: TRBV5-6
clone_size: many
d_call: TRBD1
cdr3_aa: CASSFSGQGVYEQYF
cdr3_nt: TGTGCCAGCAGCTTTAGCGGACAGGGAGTGTACGAGCAGTACTTC

j_call: TRBJ1-5
v_call: TRBV7-2
clone_size: medium-sized
d_call: .
cdr3_aa: CASSLTPLEPQHF
cdr3_nt: TGTGCCAGCAGCTTAACACCCCTTGAGCCCCAGCATTTT

j_call: TRBJ1-5
v_call: TRBV27
clone_size: many
d_call: .
cdr3_aa: CASSATGLGQPQHF
cdr3_nt: TGTGCCAGCAGTGCTACAGGGTTGGGGCAGCCCCAGCATTTT

j_call: TRBJ2-5
v_call: TRBV5-1
clone_size: .
d_call: .
cdr3_aa: CASSLAETQYF
cdr3_nt: TGCGCCAGCAGCTTGGCAGAGACCCAGTACTTC

j_call: TRBJ2-7
v_call: TRBV29-1
clone_size: many
d_call: TRBD1
cdr3_aa: CSVLRDREYEQYF
cdr3_nt: TGCAGCGTTCTCCGGGACAGGGAGTACGAGCAGTACTTC

j_call: TRBJ2-6
v_call: TRBV5-1
clone_size: .
d_call: .
cdr3_aa: CASSLDGTAGANVLTF
cdr3_nt: TGCGCCAGCAGCCTAGACGGGACTGCTGGGGCCAACGTCCTGACTTTC

j_call: TRBJ2-5
v_call: TRBV12-3/TRBV12-4
clone_size: few
d_call: .
cdr3_aa: CASSLGTPPARGETQYF
cdr3_nt: TGTGCCAGCAGTTTAGGGACTCCCCCAGCCAGGGGAGAGACCCAGTACTTC

j_call: TRBJ2-3
v_call: TRBV7-6
clone_size: few
d_call: TRBD1
cdr3_aa: CASSLMGQGADTQYF
cdr3_nt: TGTGCCAGCAGCTTAATGGGACAGGGGGCAGATACGCAGTATTTT

j_call: TRBJ2-7
v_call: TRBV19
clone_size: large
d_call: .
cdr3_aa: CASSETVSYEQYF
cdr3_nt: TGTGCCAGTAGCGAGACAGTCTCCTACGAGCAGTACTTC

j_call: TRBJ1-1
v_call: TRBV21-1
clone_size: medium-sized
d_call: .
cdr3_aa: CASSIESGERTEAFF
cdr3_nt: TGTGCCAGCAGCATAGAGTCGGGTGAGCGCACTGAAGCTTTCTTT

j_call: TRBJ2-1
v_call: TRBV20-1
clone_size: few
d_call: .
cdr3_aa: CSAPKTGASYNEQFF
cdr3_nt: TGCAGTGCTCCCAAGACAGGCGCCTCCTACAATGAGCAGTTCTTC

j_call: TRBJ1-6
v_call: TRBV2
clone_size: medium-sized
d_call: .
cdr3_aa: CASSIDSDPNSPLHF
cdr3_nt: TGTGCCAGCAGTATCGACAGCGATCCTAATTCACCCCTCCACTTT

j_call: TRBJ2-7
v_call: TRBV9
clone_size: .
d_call: .
cdr3_aa: CASSVGQGHYEQYF
cdr3_nt: TGTGCCAGCAGCGTAGGGCAGGGGCACTACGAGCAGTACTTC

j_call: TRBJ1-5
v_call: TRBV7-9
clone_size: many
d_call: .
cdr3_aa: CASSLVGSAQHF
cdr3_nt: TGTGCCAGCAGCTTAGTAGGGTCCGCCCAGCATTTT

j_call: TRBJ2-1
v_call: TRBV14
clone_size: medium-sized
d_call: .
cdr3_aa: CASSQDESGEAYNEQFF
cdr3_nt: TGTGCCAGCAGCCAAGATGAGTCGGGTGAGGCTTACAATGAGCAGTTCTTC

j_call: TRBJ1-2
v_call: TRBV12-3/TRBV12-4
clone_size: .
d_call: .
cdr3_aa: CASSGLMRSPLSIYGYTF
cdr3_nt: TGTGCCAGCAGTGGACTTATGCGCAGCCCCCTCTCAATCTATGGCTACACCTTC

j_call: TRBJ2-1
v_call: TRBV11-2
clone_size: medium-sized
d_call: .
cdr3_aa: CASSRQGGGEQFF
cdr3_nt: TGTGCCAGCAGCCGCCAGGGGGGAGGTGAGCAGTTCTTC

j_call: TRBJ1-3
v_call: TRBV14
clone_size: large
d_call: TRBD1
cdr3_aa: CASSQLGQGRTGNTIYF
cdr3_nt: TGTGCCAGCAGCCAACTTGGACAGGGCCGAACTGGAAACACCATATATTTT

j_call: TRBJ2-5
v_call: TRBV18
clone_size: medium-sized
d_call: .
cdr3_aa: CASSPRGRSATGQETQYF
cdr3_nt: TGTGCCAGCTCACCACGGGGTAGATCTGCGACCGGCCAAGAGACCCAGTACTTC

j_call: TRBJ1-1
v_call: TRBV5-1
clone_size: large
d_call: TRBD1
cdr3_aa: CASGQGGARNTEAFF
cdr3_nt: TGCGCCAGTGGACAGGGAGGTGCTCGGAACACTGAAGCTTTCTTT

j_call: TRBJ2-7
v_call: TRBV29-1
clone_size: medium-sized
d_call: .
cdr3_aa: CSVASDTSYEQYF
cdr3_nt: TGCAGCGTTGCGTCCGACACGTCCTACGAGCAGTACTTC

j_call: TRBJ2-1
v_call: TRBV28
clone_size: few
d_call: .
cdr3_aa: CASSLLGAGSRRNEQFF
cdr3_nt: TGTGCCAGCAGTTTATTAGGGGCGGGAAGTAGGCGCAATGAGCAGTTCTTC

j_call: TRBJ1-1
v_call: TRBV28
clone_size: .
d_call: .
cdr3_aa: CASSRGGSNTEAFF
cdr3_nt: TGTGCCAGTAGTCGAGGAGGGTCGAACACTGAAGCTTTCTTT

j_call: TRBJ2-1
v_call: TRBV3-1
clone_size: few
d_call: TRBD2
cdr3_aa: CASSQAGGADEQFF
cdr3_nt: TGTGCCAGCAGCCAAGCGGGGGGGGCCGATGAGCAGTTCTTC

j_call: TRBJ2-5
v_call: TRBV2
clone_size: medium-sized
d_call: TRBD2
cdr3_aa: CASSTLASGQETQYF
cdr3_nt: TGTGCCAGCAGTACACTAGCGTCGGGCCAAGAGACCCAGTACTTC

j_call: TRBJ2-7
v_call: TRBV7-8
clone_size: .
d_call: .
cdr3_aa: CASSLALESYEQYF
cdr3_nt: TGTGCCAGCAGCTTAGCGCTTGAGTCCTACGAGCAGTACTTC

j_call: TRBJ1-2
v_call: TRBV6-2/TRBV6-3
clone_size: medium-sized
d_call: .
cdr3_aa: CASSYAGVNYGYTF
cdr3_nt: TGTGCCAGCAGTTACGCAGGGGTTAACTATGGCTACACCTTC

j_call: TRBJ2-7
v_call: TRBV28
clone_size: medium-sized
d_call: TRBD1
cdr3_aa: CASSSDRTNEQYF
cdr3_nt: TGTGCCAGCAGTTCGGACAGGACAAACGAGCAGTACTTC

j_call: TRBJ2-4
v_call: TRBV7-8
clone_size: few
d_call: .
cdr3_aa: CASASKNIQYF
cdr3_nt: TGTGCCAGCGCATCCAAAAACATTCAGTACTTC

j_call: TRBJ1-3
v_call: TRBV20-1
clone_size: few
d_call: TRBD1
cdr3_aa: CSARESGTGRNTIYF
cdr3_nt: TGCAGTGCTAGAGAGAGCGGGACAGGGCGAAACACCATATATTTT

j_call: TRBJ1-1
v_call: TRBV15
clone_size: once
d_call: .
cdr3_aa: CATSNSLDTEAFF
cdr3_nt: TGTGCCACCAGCAATTCCTTGGACACTGAAGCTTTCTTT

j_call: TRBJ2-7
v_call: TRBV20-1
clone_size: few
d_call: .
cdr3_aa: CSASIPSPIGEQYF
cdr3_nt: TGCAGTGCTAGTATCCCTAGCCCCATCGGGGAGCAGTACTTC

j_call: TRBJ2-2
v_call: TRBV6-5
clone_size: large
d_call: TRBD1
cdr3_aa: CASSYQTGETGELFF
cdr3_nt: TGTGCCAGCAGTTACCAAACAGGGGAAACCGGGGAGCTGTTTTTT

j_call: TRBJ1-1
v_call: TRBV11-2
clone_size: medium-sized
d_call: TRBD1
cdr3_aa: CASSPGTGGYTEAFF
cdr3_nt: TGTGCCAGCAGCCCTGGGACAGGGGGGTACACTGAAGCTTTCTTT

j_call: TRBJ2-7
v_call: TRBV7-2
clone_size: .
d_call: .
cdr3_aa: CASSLDATTYEQYF
cdr3_nt: TGTGCCAGCAGCCTGGACGCAACCACCTACGAGCAGTACTTC

j_call: TRBJ2-5
v_call: TRBV12-3/TRBV12-4
clone_size: .
d_call: TRBD1
cdr3_aa: CASSLSGQWEETQYF
cdr3_nt: TGTGCCAGCAGTTTATCGGGACAGTGGGAAGAGACCCAGTACTTC

j_call: TRBJ2-1
v_call: TRBV7-9
clone_size: medium-sized
d_call: .
cdr3_aa: CASSPGGSDNEQFF
cdr3_nt: TGTGCCAGCAGCCCCGGGGGCTCCGACAATGAGCAGTTCTTC

j_call: TRBJ2-2
v_call: TRBV20-1
clone_size: medium-sized
d_call: .
cdr3_aa: CSAPLAGRRSTGELFF
cdr3_nt: TGCAGTGCCCCGCTTGCGGGGAGGAGATCCACCGGGGAGCTGTTTTTT

j_call: TRBJ2-7
v_call: TRBV6-2/TRBV6-3
clone_size: many
d_call: .
cdr3_aa: CASKQSSSYEQYF
cdr3_nt: TGTGCCAGCAAACAGTCGAGCTCCTACGAGCAGTACTTC

j_call: TRBJ2-2
v_call: TRBV12-3/TRBV12-4
clone_size: medium-sized
d_call: .
cdr3_aa: CASSLGAGANTGELFF
cdr3_nt: TGTGCCAGCAGTTTGGGGGCAGGCGCGAACACCGGGGAGCTGTTTTTT

j_call: TRBJ1-5
v_call: TRBV9
clone_size: medium-sized
d_call: .
cdr3_aa: CASSPGGEDYQPQHF
cdr3_nt: TGTGCCAGCAGCCCAGGCGGGGAGGATTATCAGCCCCAGCATTTT

j_call: TRBJ2-6
v_call: TRBV2
clone_size: medium-sized
d_call: .
cdr3_aa: CASRSGANVLTF
cdr3_nt: TGTGCCAGCAGGAGTGGGGCCAACGTCCTGACTTTC

j_call: TRBJ2-1
v_call: TRBV12-3/TRBV12-4
clone_size: medium-sized
d_call: .
cdr3_aa: CASSFSPGRGPRSYNEQFF
cdr3_nt: TGTGCCAGCAGTTTTTCCCCCGGGCGGGGGCCCAGGTCCTACAATGAGCAGTTCTTC